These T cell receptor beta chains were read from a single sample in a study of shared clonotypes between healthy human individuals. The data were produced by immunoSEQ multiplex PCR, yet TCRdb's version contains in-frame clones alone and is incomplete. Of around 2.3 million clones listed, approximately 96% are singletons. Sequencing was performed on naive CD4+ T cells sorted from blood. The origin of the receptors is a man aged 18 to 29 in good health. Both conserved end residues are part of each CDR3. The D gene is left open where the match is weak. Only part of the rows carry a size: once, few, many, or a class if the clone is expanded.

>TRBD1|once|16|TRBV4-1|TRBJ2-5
TGCGCCAGCAGCCAAGGGGACCGGGACAGTCAAGAGACCCAGTACTTC
CASSQGDRDSQETQYF
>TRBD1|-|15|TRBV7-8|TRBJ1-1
TGTGCCAGCAGCTTAGTGGCAGGGGGCCCTGGTGAAGCTTTCTTT
CASSLVAGGPGEAFF
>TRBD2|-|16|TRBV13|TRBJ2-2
TGTGCCAGCAGCTTAGCCAGCGGGAAGAACACCGGGGAGCTGTTTTTT
CASSLASGKNTGELFF
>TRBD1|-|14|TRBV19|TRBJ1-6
TGTGCCAGTACCACCGGACAGGTTCTGGCACCCCTCCACTTT
CASTTGQVLAPLHF
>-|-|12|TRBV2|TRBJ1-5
TGTGCCAGCATGGGTTGGGGACAGCCCCAGCATTTT
CASMGWGQPQHF
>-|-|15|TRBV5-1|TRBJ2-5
TGCGCCAGCTCCCTGATGACAGGCGGGAAAGAGACCCAGTACTTC
CASSLMTGGKETQYF
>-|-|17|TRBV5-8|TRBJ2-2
TGTGCCAGCAGCCCCCCGTGGGGGGGCAGCGACACCGGGGAGCTGTTTTTT
CASSPPWGGSDTGELFF
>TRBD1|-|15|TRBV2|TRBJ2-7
TGTGCCAGCAGGCAAGACAGGGGGATCCCCTACGAGCAGTACTTC
CASRQDRGIPYEQYF
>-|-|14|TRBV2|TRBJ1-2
TGTGCCAGCAGAGGACAGACTGAGGGCTATGGCTACACCTTC
CASRGQTEGYGYTF
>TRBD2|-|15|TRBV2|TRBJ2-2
TGTGCCAGCAGTGTAGCGGGAGGGGACACCGGGGAGCTGTTTTTT
CASSVAGGDTGELFF
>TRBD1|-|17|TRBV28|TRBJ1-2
TGTGCCAGCAGTTTAGCCCAGGCACAGGGGGCGGGAGACGGCTACACCTTC
CASSLAQAQGAGDGYTF
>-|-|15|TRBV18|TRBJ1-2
TGTGCCAGCTCGAAAAACGCGGAAGTGACATATGGCTACACCTTC
CASSKNAEVTYGYTF
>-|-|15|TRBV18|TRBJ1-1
TGTGCCAGCTCACCGGTCGGGGGCGCAGGGACTGAAGCTTTCTTT
CASSPVGGAGTEAFF
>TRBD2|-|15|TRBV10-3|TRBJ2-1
TGTGCCATCAGCGGGGGGACTAGCTCTTACAATGAGCAGTTCTTC
CAISGGTSSYNEQFF
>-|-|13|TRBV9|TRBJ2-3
TGTGCCAGCAGCGCGGGGATTTTAGATACGCAGTATTTT
CASSAGILDTQYF
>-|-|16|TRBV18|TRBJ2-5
TGTGCCAGCTCACCCCTGGAGGGTCAGAGACAAGAGACCCAGTACTTC
CASSPLEGQRQETQYF
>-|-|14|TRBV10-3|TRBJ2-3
TGTGCCATCAGTGCGGACCCACTATCCGATACGCAGTATTTT
CAISADPLSDTQYF
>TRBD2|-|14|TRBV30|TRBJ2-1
TGTGCCCAGACTAGCGGGAGTTTTATTTATGAGCAGTTCTTC
CAQTSGSFIYEQFF
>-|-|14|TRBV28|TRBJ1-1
TGTGCCAGCAGTTTATCAGGGAAGGGCACTGAAGCTTTCTTT
CASSLSGKGTEAFF
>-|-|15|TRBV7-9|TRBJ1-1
TGTGCCAGCAGCTTACTGGCACTGGTGAACACTGAAGCTTTCTTT
CASSLLALVNTEAFF
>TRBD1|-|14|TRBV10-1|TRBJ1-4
TGCGCCAGCAGTGAATACCTTGGACAGGGGAAACTGTTTTTT
CASSEYLGQGKLFF
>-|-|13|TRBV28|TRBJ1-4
TGTGCCAGCAGCGAGCAGGGTTACGAAAAACTGTTTTTT
CASSEQGYEKLFF
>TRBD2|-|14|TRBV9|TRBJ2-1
TGTGCCAGCAGCGTGACTAGCGGGGTGAATGAGCAGTTCTTC
CASSVTSGVNEQFF
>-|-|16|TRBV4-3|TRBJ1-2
TGCGCCAGCAGCCAAGATCGGCAGGGCGCCGCCTATGGCTACACCTTC
CASSQDRQGAAYGYTF
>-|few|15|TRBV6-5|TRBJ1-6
TGTGCCAGCAGTCCACGTTGGGGGGCGTCTTCACCCCTCCACTTT
CASSPRWGASSPLHF
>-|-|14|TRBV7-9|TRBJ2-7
TGTGCCAGCAGCTCCCTGACTAGTAGCTACGAGCAGTACTTC
CASSSLTSSYEQYF
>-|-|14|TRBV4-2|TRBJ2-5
TGTGCCAGCAGCCAAGACGGGGCCGGGGAGACCCAGTACTTC
CASSQDGAGETQYF
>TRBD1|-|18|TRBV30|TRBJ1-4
TGTGCCTGGAGTGTACTCGGACAGGGGGTTCGGAATAATGAAAAACTGTTTTTT
CAWSVLGQGVRNNEKLFF
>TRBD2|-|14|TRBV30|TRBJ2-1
TGTGCCTGGAGTGGAACTAGCGGGGTTGGTGAGCAGTTCTTC
CAWSGTSGVGEQFF
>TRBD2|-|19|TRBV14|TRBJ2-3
TGTGCCAGCAGCCACCCGCTCTCCGGGACTAGCGGCCACACAGATACGCAGTATTTT
CASSHPLSGTSGHTDTQYF
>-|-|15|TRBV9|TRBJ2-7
TGTGCCAGCAGCGTATTTTCCCGCGGGGACTACGAGCAGTACTTC
CASSVFSRGDYEQYF
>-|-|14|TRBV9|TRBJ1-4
TGTGCCAGCAGCGTAGACGTGGGGAATGAAAAACTGTTTTTT
CASSVDVGNEKLFF
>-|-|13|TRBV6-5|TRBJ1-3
TGTGCCAGCAGTTACCTCGGCGGAAACACCATATATTTT
CASSYLGGNTIYF
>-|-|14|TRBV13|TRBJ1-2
TGTGCCAGCAGCTTACTTACGGGGACCTATGGCTACACCTTC
CASSLLTGTYGYTF
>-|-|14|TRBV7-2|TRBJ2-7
TGTGCCAGCAGCTTACCCTCAGGGTCCTACGAGCAGTACTTC
CASSLPSGSYEQYF
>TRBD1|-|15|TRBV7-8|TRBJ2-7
TGTGCCAGCAGCTTAGTACGAGACAGGGGGAACGAGCAGTACTTC
CASSLVRDRGNEQYF
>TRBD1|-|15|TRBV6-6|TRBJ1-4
TGTGCCAGCAGGCTCGGACAGGGACCTAATGAAAAACTGTTTTTT
CASRLGQGPNEKLFF
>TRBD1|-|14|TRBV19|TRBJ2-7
TGTGCCAGTAGTACGGGACAGGGGAGCTACGAGCAGTACTTC
CASSTGQGSYEQYF
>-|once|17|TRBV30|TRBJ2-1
TGTGCCTGGAGTGTATCGCGCACAGTACCCCTCTACAATGAGCAGTTCTTC
CAWSVSRTVPLYNEQFF
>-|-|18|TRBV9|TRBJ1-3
TGTGCCAGCAGCGTAGAGGACGGGACGGGAATCTCTGGAAACACCATATATTTT
CASSVEDGTGISGNTIYF
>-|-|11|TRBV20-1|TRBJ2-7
TGCAGTGCTAGTATTGGCTACGAGCAGTACTTC
CSASIGYEQYF
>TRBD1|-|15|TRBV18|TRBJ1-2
TGTGCCAGCTCACCGCCGGGACAGGTCCCTTATGGCTACACCTTC
CASSPPGQVPYGYTF
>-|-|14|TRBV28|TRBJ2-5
TGTGCCAGCAGTTTTTACTCCCTCGGCGAGACCCAGTACTTC
CASSFYSLGETQYF
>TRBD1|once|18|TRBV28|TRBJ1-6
TGTGCCAGCAGTTTAATGAAAGGACAGGGGCAGGATAATTCACCCCTCCACTTT
CASSLMKGQGQDNSPLHF
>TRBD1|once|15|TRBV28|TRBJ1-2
TGTGCCAGCAGTTCTCTGGACAGGGGGGTGGGTGGCTACACCTTC
CASSSLDRGVGGYTF
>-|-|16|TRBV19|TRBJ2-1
TGTGCCAGTAGTATAGTGAAGAGCCTCACCTACAATGAGCAGTTCTTC
CASSIVKSLTYNEQFF
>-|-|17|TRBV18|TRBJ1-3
TGTGCCAGCTCACCCCGCCTGGATATGGGGTTAGACAACACCATATATTTT
CASSPRLDMGLDNTIYF
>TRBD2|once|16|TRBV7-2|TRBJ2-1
TGTGCCAGCAGCTTAGTTCAACTAGCGGGGAACAATGAGCAGTTCTTC
CASSLVQLAGNNEQFF
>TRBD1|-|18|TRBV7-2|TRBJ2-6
TGTGCCAGCAGAACAATACCGGGACAGAGCTCTGGGGCCAACGTCCTGACTTTC
CASRTIPGQSSGANVLTF
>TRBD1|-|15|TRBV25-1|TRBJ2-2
TGTGCCAGCAGTATGAGGGACAGGGGCACCGGGGAGCTGTTTTTT
CASSMRDRGTGELFF
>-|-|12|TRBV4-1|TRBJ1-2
TGCGCCAGCAGCCAAGATTACCGTGGCTACACCTTC
CASSQDYRGYTF
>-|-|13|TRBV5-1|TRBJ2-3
TGCGCCAGCAGCCATGGAGGGGCAGATACGCAGTATTTT
CASSHGGADTQYF
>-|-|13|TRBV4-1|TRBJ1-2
TGCGCCAGCAGCCAAGGAGACAGGAGCGGCTACACCTTC
CASSQGDRSGYTF
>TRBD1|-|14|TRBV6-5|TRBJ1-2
TGTGCCAGCAGTTACTCGATGGACAGGGACGGCTACACCTTC
CASSYSMDRDGYTF
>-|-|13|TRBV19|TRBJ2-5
TGTGCCAGTAGTTCCAGGGCGACAGAGACCCAGTACTTC
CASSSRATETQYF
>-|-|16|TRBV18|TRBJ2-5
TGTGCCAGCTCACCGTCTTTACTTGAGGGCCAAGAGACCCAGTACTTC
CASSPSLLEGQETQYF
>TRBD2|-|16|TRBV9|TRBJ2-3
TGTGCCAGCAGCGTTAGCGGGGGGGGGCGCACAGATACGCAGTATTTT
CASSVSGGGRTDTQYF
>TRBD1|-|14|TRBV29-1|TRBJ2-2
TGCAGCGTTGGAGGGGGCCCAAACACCGGGGAGCTGTTTTTT
CSVGGGPNTGELFF
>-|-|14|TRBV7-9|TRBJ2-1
TGTGCCAGCAGCTTAAGTACAACGTACAATGAGCAGTTCTTC
CASSLSTTYNEQFF
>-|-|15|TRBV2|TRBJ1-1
TGTGCCAGCAGTGCCAGGGACCAAAGTAACACTGAAGCTTTCTTT
CASSARDQSNTEAFF